This paragraph reports one TCR beta chain. The assay was immunoSEQ multiplex PCR, and TCRdb's table has in-frame clones only and misses some. The sample comprises more than 55,000 clones, roughly nine tenths of which are singletons, and around 0.4% rests with the top ten. This sample was taken from a study of T cell changes during pregnancy in multiple sclerosis. The sequence derives from a female donor with multiple sclerosis, enrolled in a pregnancy study. The material was CD4+ T cells from peripheral blood mononuclear cells, obtained in the third trimester of pregnancy.

In DNA, the CDR3 is TGTGCCAGCAGTGAATCGAAAGGTAGAGGGGGCTTCCCAACTGAAGCTTTCTTT. Translated, it gives CASSESKGRGGFPTEAFF. The chain joins TRBV6-1 to TRBJ1-1, with 7 bases fitting TRBD1. Germline-derived CDR1 and CDR2 are MNHNS and SASEGT. J lost 5 bases, V lost 2 bases, and 17 bases had no gene match. The CDR3 runs 18 residues.